Below are 19 T cell receptor beta chains sequenced from a single sample in a study of identical twins. Each CDR3 protein is one row after TCRdb ran MiXCR on the 5' RACE reads. This table has under 250,000 distinct CDR3 sequences, roughly 12% appearing once. These records were also assigned to another study, of yellow fever vaccine responses in identical twins.

Sample: memory (CD45RO+) T cells sorted from blood. The source of these receptors is a woman under 30 in good health.

The chain couples TRBV4-1 to TRBJ2-7; D might be TRBD1 (6 bases). This CDR3 contains 15 residues. CDR1 MGHRA and CDR2 YSYEKL come from the germline V gene. V dropped 1 base and J dropped 2 bases, with 12 bases sitting between them. The CDR3 DNA follows: TGCGCCAGCAGCCAAGGAACAGGGCCGACCTACGAGCAGTACTTC. Translated, it gives CASSQGTGPTYEQYF.

At least ten counts were recorded for this clonotype. The chain is built from TRBV2 and TRBJ2-5; the match to TRBD1 covers 10 bases. Germline-derived CDR1 and CDR2 are SNHLY and FYNNEI. CDR3 length equals 14 residues. The J segment lost 5 bases and the V segment lost 6 bases, leaving 6 bases of the junction unmatched. The CDR3 nucleotides are TGTGCCAGCAGGCCCGGGACAGGGGTTGAGACCCAGTACTTC. It specifies CASRPGTGVETQYF.

The chain carries TRBV20-1 and TRBJ2-3, with D possibly matching TRBD1 (5 bases). There are 14 residues in the CDR3. Germline CDR1 is DFQATT and CDR2 is SNEGSKA (reference sequence). Trimming pared 6 bases from V and 4 bases from J, leaving 17 bases between. CDR3 bases: TGCAGTGCCGGACCAGGGTTGGGCCCAGATACGCAGTATTTT. It specifies CSAGPGLGPDTQYF.

The chain employs TRBV6-1 and TRBJ1-5; TRBD1 matches 8 bases. The germline V gene encodes CDR1 MNHNS and CDR2 SASEGT. Trimming took 11 bases from V and 2 from J; bases not matched to a gene: 8. The CDR3 extends over 14 amino acids. The CDR3 coding sequence is TGTGCCGGCCGGACAGGGAACGGCAATCAGCCCCAGCATTTT. Its protein product is CAGRTGNGNQPQHF.

This chain connects TRBV9 to TRBJ2-2, with 10 bases fitting TRBD1. Germline loops: CDR1 SGDLS, CDR2 YYNGEE. The CDR3 is made up of 16 amino acids. V was clipped by 3 bases and J by 6 bases; unmatched bases: 8. The CDR3 here is CASSGAGDRGAGELFF. The DNA for the CDR3 is TGTGCCAGCAGCGGAGCCGGGGACAGGGGAGCCGGGGAGCTGTTTTTT.

This clonotype was observed a handful of times. The V call is TRBV5-1, the J call TRBJ1-4; 9 nucleotides match TRBD1. The V gene end was trimmed by 0 bases and the J gene end by 8 bases; junction bases not matched to a gene: 8. CDR3 length equals 16 residues. The V gene's germline CDR1 is SGHRS and CDR2 YFSETQ. The CDR3 sequence is CASSLASPGTGEKLFF. Written as DNA, the CDR3 is TGCGCCAGCAGCTTGGCCTCGCCCGGGACAGGGGAAAAACTGTTTTTT.

A few counts support this clonotype. The chain carries TRBV28 and TRBJ2-7; D uncertain. CDR3 length: 12 amino acids. Trimming pared 1 base from V and 3 bases from J, leaving 4 bases between. Germline V gene data show CDR1 as MDHEN and CDR2 as SYDVKM. The CDR3 nucleotides are TGTGCCAGCAGTTTATACAACTACGAGCAGTACTTC. This translates into CASSLYNYEQYF.

The rearrangement links TRBV7-2 to TRBJ2-3; D may be TRBD2 (6 bases). Trimming took 1 base from V and 2 from J, leaving 10 bases between them. The CDR3 contains 15 residues. Germline CDR1 SGHTA, CDR2 FQGNSA. CDR3 protein: CASSLVGLLTDTQYF. The CDR3 DNA reads TGTGCCAGCAGCTTAGTCGGACTACTCACAGATACGCAGTATTTT.

The V gene is TRBV30, the J gene TRBJ1-5; the match to TRBD1 covers 7 bases. The germline CDR1 and CDR2 sequences are GTSNPN and SVGIG (reference sequence). This CDR3 has 14 residues. The V and J ends lost 4 bases and 4 bases, in that order; junction bases with no gene match: 7. In nucleotides, the CDR3 is TGTGCCTGGAAGGGGGCAGCTGGGAATCAGCCCCAGCATTTT. Its translation is CAWKGAAGNQPQHF. The full variable domain, completed using reference TRBV30 and TRBJ1-5, is SQTIHQWPATLVQPVGSPLSLECTVEGTSNPNLYWYRQAAGRGLQLLFYSVGIGQISSEVPQNLSASRPQDRQFILSSKKLLLSDSGFYLCAWKGAAGNQPQHFGDGTRLSIL.

This clonotype was seen more than once but under ten times. V gene TRBV5-1 combines with J gene TRBJ2-5; D not certain. Germline V gene lookup returns CDR1 SGHRS and CDR2 YFSETQ. Trimming removed 0 bases from V and 2 bases from J, with 14 bases in between. The CDR3 is made up of 16 amino acids. The CDR3 nucleotides read TGCGCCAGCAGCTTGGCAGGCGGCGCTGGACAAGAGACCCAGTACTTC. It yields the protein CASSLAGGAGQETQYF.

This clonotype has only a few counts. V and J are TRBV12-3 or TRBV12-4 and TRBJ1-1; D might be TRBD1 (5 bases). Trimming shortened V by 7 bases and J by 0 bases, and 15 bases separated the two germline ends. CDR3 length: 15 amino acids. The CDR3 sequence: CASTGRTRLNTEAFF. DNA of the CDR3: TGTGCCAGCACAGGGAGGACCAGGTTGAACACTGAAGCTTTCTTT.

This chain uses TRBV9 with TRBJ2-3; D uncertain. Trimming removed 2 bases from V and 0 bases from J, with 13 bases in between. The CDR3 has 16 residues. Germline V gene lookup returns CDR1 SGDLS and CDR2 YYNGEE. CDR3 DNA: TGTGCCAGCAGCGTCGAAATCGCTTCTAGCACAGATACGCAGTATTTT. Its translation: CASSVEIASSTDTQYF.

This clonotype was counted between two and nine times. The genes are TRBV7-8 and TRBJ1-5, with D hard to call. Trimming removed 1 base from V and 3 bases from J, with 7 bases in between. Germline loops: CDR1 SGHVS, CDR2 FQNEAQ. This CDR3 is built from 14 residues. The CDR3 sequence is CASSLGTYNQPQHF. As DNA, the CDR3 is TGTGCCAGCAGCTTAGGGACTTACAATCAGCCCCAGCATTTT. The full variable domain, its missing parts supplied by reference TRBV7-8 and TRBJ1-5, is GAGVSQSPRYKVAKRGQDVALRCDPISGHVSLFWYQQALGQGPEFLTYFQNEAQLDKSGLPSDRFFAERPEGSVSTLKIQRTQQEDSAVYLCASSLGTYNQPQHFGDGTRLSIL.

This clonotype was observed a few times. J is TRBJ2-7 and V is TRBV28, with 7 bases fitting TRBD1. The CDR3 is 16 amino acids. Germline CDR1 reads MDHEN; CDR2 reads SYDVKM. The junction had 11 bases not matched to a gene; V was cut back by 6 bases and J by 0 bases. The CDR3 spells CASRSDPGQPSYEQYF. Written as DNA, the CDR3 is TGTGCCAGCAGGTCCGACCCGGGACAGCCCTCCTACGAGCAGTACTTC. Based on the CDR3 plus reference TRBV28 and TRBJ2-7, the full variable domain is DVKVTQSSRYLVKRTGEKVFLECVQDMDHENMFWYRQDPGLGLRLIYFSYDVKMKEKGDIPEGYSVSREKKERFSLILESASTNQTSMYLCASRSDPGQPSYEQYFGPGTRLTVT.

This clonotype came up a few times. The CDR3 sequence: CATSRDRRGWETQYF. CDR3 DNA: TGTGCCACCAGCAGAGATCGAAGGGGCTGGGAGACCCAGTACTTC. The chain uses TRBV15 and TRBJ2-5, with D possibly being TRBD1 (5 bases). The germline CDR1 and CDR2 sequences are LNHNV and YYDKDF (reference sequence). Trimming left V 0 bases short and J 5 bases short, with 13 bases between. The CDR3 loop spans 15 amino acids.

This clonotype turned up a few times. This chain joins TRBV7-2 and TRBJ2-7; tentative D call: TRBD1 (6 bases). The germline gives CDR1 SGHTA, CDR2 FQGNSA. The length of the CDR3 is 14 residues. Trimming removed 2 bases at V and 3 bases at J, with 11 bases between. The CDR3: CASSLSQGFYEQYF. The CDR3 coding sequence is TGTGCCAGCAGCTTATCCCAGGGGTTCTACGAGCAGTACTTC.

Ten or more counts support this clonotype. The rearrangement uses TRBV5-1 and TRBJ2-7; a possible D gene is TRBD2 (5 bases). Between the trimmed V and J ends, which lost 0 bases and 3 bases, there was a span of 13 bases. Per germline, CDR1 SGHRS and CDR2 YFSETQ. The CDR3 has 15 residues. CDR3 region: CASSLASGNSYEQYF. As DNA, the CDR3 is TGCGCCAGCAGCTTGGCCTCGGGAAACAGCTACGAGCAGTACTTC.

There are many counts of this clonotype. V and J are TRBV3-1 and TRBJ2-7; 7 positions agree with TRBD1. This CDR3 has 14 residues. Germline V gene data show CDR1 as LGHDT and CDR2 as YNNKEL (reference sequence). V lost 4 bases to trimming and J lost 2 bases; unmatched junction nucleotides: 5. CDR3 sequence reads: CASSPGTDTYEQYF. The CDR3 DNA is TGTGCCAGCAGCCCCGGGACAGACACCTACGAGCAGTACTTC.

This clonotype was recorded many times. The CDR3 loop is CASSYGTGGGEKLFF. The CDR3 DNA sequence: TGTGCCAGCAGTTATGGGACAGGGGGCGGGGAAAAACTGTTTTTT. This chain joins TRBV6-5 and TRBJ1-4, with 12 bases matching TRBD1. The CDR3 spans 15 residues. V was pared by 3 bases and J by 8 bases, with 4 bases of the junction left unmatched. Germline assignment: CDR1 MNHEY and CDR2 SVGAGI.